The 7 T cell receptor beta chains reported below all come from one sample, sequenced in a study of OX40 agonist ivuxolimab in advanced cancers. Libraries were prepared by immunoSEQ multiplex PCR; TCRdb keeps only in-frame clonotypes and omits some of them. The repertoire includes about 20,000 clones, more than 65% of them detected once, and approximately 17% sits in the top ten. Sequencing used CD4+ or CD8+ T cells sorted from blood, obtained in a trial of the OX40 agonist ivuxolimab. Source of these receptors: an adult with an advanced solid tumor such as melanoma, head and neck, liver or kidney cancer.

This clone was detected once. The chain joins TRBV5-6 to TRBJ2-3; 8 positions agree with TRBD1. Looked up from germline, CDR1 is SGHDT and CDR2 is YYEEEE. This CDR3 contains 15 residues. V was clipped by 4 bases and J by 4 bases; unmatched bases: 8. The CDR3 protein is CASSPDRGGSDTQYF. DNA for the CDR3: TGTGCCAGCAGCCCCGACAGGGGTGGGTCAGATACGCAGTATTTT. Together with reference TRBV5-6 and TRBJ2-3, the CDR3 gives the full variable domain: DAGVTQSPTHLIKTRGQQVTLRCSPKSGHDTVSWYQQALGQGPQFIFQYYEEEERQRGNFPDRFSGHQFPNYSSELNVNALLLGDSALYLCASSPDRGGSDTQYFGPGTRLTVL.

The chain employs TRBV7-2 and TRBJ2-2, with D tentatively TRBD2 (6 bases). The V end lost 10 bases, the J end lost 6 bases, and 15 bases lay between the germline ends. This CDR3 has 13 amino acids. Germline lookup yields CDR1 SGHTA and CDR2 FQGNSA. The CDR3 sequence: CATKEGLSGELFF. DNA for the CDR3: TGTGCCACCAAGGAGGGTTTATCCGGGGAGCTGTTTTTT.

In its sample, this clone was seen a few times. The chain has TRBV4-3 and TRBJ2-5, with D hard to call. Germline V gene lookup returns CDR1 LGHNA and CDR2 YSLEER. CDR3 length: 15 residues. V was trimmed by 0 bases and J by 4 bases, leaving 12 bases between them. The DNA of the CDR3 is TGCGCCAGCAGCCAAGATCTGGGAATCTCAGAGACCCAGTACTTC. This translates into CASSQDLGISETQYF.

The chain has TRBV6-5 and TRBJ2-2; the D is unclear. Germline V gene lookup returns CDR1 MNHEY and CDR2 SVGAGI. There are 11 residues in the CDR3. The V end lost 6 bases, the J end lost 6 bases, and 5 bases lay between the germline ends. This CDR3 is CASRGPGELFF. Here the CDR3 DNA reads TGTGCCAGCAGGGGTCCCGGGGAGCTGTTTTTT.

CDR3 amino acids: CASSFQGANYGYTF. The CDR3 DNA reads TGTGCCAGCAGTTTCCAGGGTGCTAACTATGGCTACACCTTC. This chain uses TRBV27 with TRBJ1-2, with D tentatively TRBD1 (5 bases). Trimming took 3 bases from V and 0 from J, leaving 8 bases between them. The germline V gene encodes CDR1 MNHEY and CDR2 SMNVEV (reference sequence). The CDR3 loop spans 14 amino acids.

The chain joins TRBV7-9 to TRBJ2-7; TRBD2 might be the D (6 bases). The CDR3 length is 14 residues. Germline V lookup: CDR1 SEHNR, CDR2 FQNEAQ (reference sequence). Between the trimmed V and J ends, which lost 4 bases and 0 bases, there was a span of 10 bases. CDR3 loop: CASSSGTDSYEQYF. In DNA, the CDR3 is TGTGCCAGCAGCTCCGGGACTGACTCCTACGAGCAGTACTTC.

This CDR3 reads CASSQGYGLAGGHNEQFF. DNA for the CDR3: TGCGCCAGCAGCCAAGGCTACGGACTAGCGGGGGGGCATAATGAGCAGTTCTTC. The chain uses TRBV4-1 and TRBJ2-1; 15 nucleotides match TRBD2. The V gene's germline CDR1 is MGHRA and CDR2 YSYEKL. CDR3 length: 18 amino acids. V lost 1 base to trimming and J lost 7 bases; unmatched junction nucleotides: 8.